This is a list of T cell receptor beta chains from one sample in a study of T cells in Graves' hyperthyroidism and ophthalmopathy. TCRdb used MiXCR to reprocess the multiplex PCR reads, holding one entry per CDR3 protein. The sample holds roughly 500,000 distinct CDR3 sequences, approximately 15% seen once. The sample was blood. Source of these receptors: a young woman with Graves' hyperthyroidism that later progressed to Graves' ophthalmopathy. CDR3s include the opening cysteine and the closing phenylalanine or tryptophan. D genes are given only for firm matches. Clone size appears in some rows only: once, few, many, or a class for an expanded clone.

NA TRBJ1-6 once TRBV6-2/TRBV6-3 TGTGCCAGCAGTTCGCCCCCCCCGGGAGGTTCACCCCTCCACTTT CASSSPPPGGSPLHF
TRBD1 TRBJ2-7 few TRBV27 TGTGCCAGCAGCTTTTACGGGACAGGTCTCTACGAGCAGTACTTC CASSFYGTGLYEQYF
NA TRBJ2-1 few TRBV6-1 TGTGCCAGTAAGACTGGGAATGAGCAGTTCTTC CASKTGNEQFF
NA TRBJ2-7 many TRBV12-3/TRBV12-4 TGTGCCAGCACCCTTGGGGAAAATCCCTACGAGCAGTACTTC CASTLGENPYEQYF
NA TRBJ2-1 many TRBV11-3 TGTGCCAGCAGCCAAGGGGGGGGGGTCTCCTACAATGAGCAGTTCTTC CASSQGGGVSYNEQFF
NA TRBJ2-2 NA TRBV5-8 TGTGCCAGCAGCTTGGGCGTGGGGTTCGGGGAGCTGTTTTTT CASSLGVGFGELFF
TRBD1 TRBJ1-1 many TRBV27 TGTGCCAGCACCCAAGGGGGCGGCACTGAAGCTTTCTTT CASTQGGGTEAFF
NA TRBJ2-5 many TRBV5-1 TGCGCCAGCAGCTTTAAAGGGGCCAAGGAAGAGACCCAGTACTTC CASSFKGAKEETQYF
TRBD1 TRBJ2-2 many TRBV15 TGTGCCACCAGCGATTCAAGGCGGCAGGGGGTGAGCGGGGAGCTGTTTTTT CATSDSRRQGVSGELFF
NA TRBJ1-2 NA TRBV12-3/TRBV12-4 TGTGCCAGCAGTTCCCTTACAAAAAACTATGGCTACACCTTC CASSSLTKNYGYTF
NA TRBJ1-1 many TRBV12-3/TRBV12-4 TGTGCCAGCAGCTCAGGAGTCATGAACACTGAAGCTTTCTTT CASSSGVMNTEAFF
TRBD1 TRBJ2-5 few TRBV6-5 TGTGCCAGCAGTTACGGTCCGGGACAGGGGCCAGGGGAGACCCAGTACTTC CASSYGPGQGPGETQYF
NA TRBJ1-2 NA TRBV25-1 TGTGCCAGCAGTGAACGGGTGGGGCAGTTCTATGGCTACACCTTC CASSERVGQFYGYTF
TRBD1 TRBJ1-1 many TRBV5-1 TGCGCCAGCAGCCTTCTGCCTACAGGGGAGAACACTGAAGCTTTCTTT CASSLLPTGENTEAFF
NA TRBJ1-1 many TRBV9 TGTGCCAGCAGCGTAAACCGGGACAACCCGAACACTGAAGCTTTCTTT CASSVNRDNPNTEAFF
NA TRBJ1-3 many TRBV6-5 TGTGCCAGCAGTTACTCGATTCAGTTCGCTGGAAACACCATATATTTT CASSYSIQFAGNTIYF
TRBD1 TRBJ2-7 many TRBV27 TGTGCCAGCAGGGGGACAGGCTACGAGCAGTACTTC CASRGTGYEQYF
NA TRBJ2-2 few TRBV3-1 TGTGCCAGCAGCCGACGACTAGTGGACGGGGAGCTGTTTTTT CASSRRLVDGELFF
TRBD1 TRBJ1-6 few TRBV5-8 TGTGCCAGCAGCTTTCGGCGACAGGGGCCAAATTCACCCCTCCACTTT CASSFRRQGPNSPLHF
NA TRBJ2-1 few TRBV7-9 TGTGCCAGCAGCCTCAGGGGGGCTGAGCAGTTCTTC CASSLRGAEQFF
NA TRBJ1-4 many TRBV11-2 TGTGCCAGCAGCTTATTGAGGGGGGGTGAAAAACTGTTTTTT CASSLLRGGEKLFF
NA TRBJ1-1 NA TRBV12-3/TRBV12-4 TGTGCCAGCAGTTTACCCCCATTTATGCAGAACACTGAAGCTCTCTTT CASSLPPFMQNTEALF
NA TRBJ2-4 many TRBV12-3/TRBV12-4 TGTGCCAGCAGTTTTAATCACATTCAGTACTTC CASSFNHIQYF
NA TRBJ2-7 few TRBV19 TGTGCCAGTAGTATAAGGGGGGACGGAGCCTACGAGCAGTACTTC CASSIRGDGAYEQYF
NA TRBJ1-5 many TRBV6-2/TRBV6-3 TGTGCCAGCAGTGCCAGTGACACCACATGGCAGCCCCAGCATTTT CASSASDTTWQPQHF
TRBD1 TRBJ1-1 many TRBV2 TGTGCCAGCAGGGGACAGGGGGCAAAAGGCACTGAAGCTTTCTTT CASRGQGAKGTEAFF
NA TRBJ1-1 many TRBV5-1 TGCGCCAGCAGCGTAGACAACCAGAACACTGAAGCTTTCTTT CASSVDNQNTEAFF
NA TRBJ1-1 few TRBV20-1 TGCAGTGCTAGTTTCGGGAACACTGAAGCTTTCTTT CSASFGNTEAFF
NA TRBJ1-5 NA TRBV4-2 TGTGCCAGCAGCCAAGGGGGGCTGTCGGCTCAGCCCCAGCATTTT CASSQGGLSAQPQHF
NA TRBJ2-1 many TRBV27 TGTGCCAGCAGTTTCATTGGGGGGGCGCAATTAAATGAGCAGTTCTTC CASSFIGGAQLNEQFF
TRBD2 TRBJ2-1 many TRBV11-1 TGTGCCAGCAGCTTAAGCCAGCCCCTAGCGGGGGGTGATGAGCAGTTCTTC CASSLSQPLAGGDEQFF
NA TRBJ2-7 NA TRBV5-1 TGCGCCAGCAGCCCGAAGGCCCCCGCCGAGCAGTACTTC CASSPKAPAEQYF
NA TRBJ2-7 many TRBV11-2 TGTGCCAGCAGTTCCAGAATCGCGGGAGAGCAGTACTTC CASSSRIAGEQYF
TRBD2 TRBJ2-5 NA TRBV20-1 TGCAGTGCTAGGGGACTAGCGGGAGCCCAAGAGACCCAGTACTTC CSARGLAGAQETQYF
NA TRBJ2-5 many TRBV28 TGTGCCAGCAGTTCGAACAAATTCCAAGAGACCCAGTACTTC CASSSNKFQETQYF
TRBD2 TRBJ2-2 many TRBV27 TGTGCCAGCAGGCGGACTAGCGGGACCGGGGAGCTGTTTTTT CASRRTSGTGELFF
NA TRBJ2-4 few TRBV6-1 TGTGCCAGCGGTGAAGTAGAGATAAAAGCCAAAAACATTCAGTACTTC CASGEVEIKAKNIQYF
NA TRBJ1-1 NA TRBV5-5 TGTGCCAGCAGCCATGGCAGGGGAGGTACTGAAGCTTTCTTT CASSHGRGGTEAFF